One and the same sample provided the 23 T cell receptor beta chains below, sequenced in a study of shared clonotypes between healthy human individuals. Produced via immunoSEQ multiplex PCR; TCRdb's table is partial and in-frame only. The table records over a million clones, 95% to 99% of them present only once. The source material was naive CD4+ T cells sorted from blood. The subset here: CD45RA+ positively selected. All receptors derive from a man aged 25-45 years in good health.

The chain recombines TRBV9 with TRBJ2-1, with 7 bases identical to TRBD2. The V gene's germline CDR1 is SGDLS and CDR2 YYNGEE. The CDR3 consists of 15 residues. V lost 0 bases, J lost 6 bases, and 6 bases stayed unmatched. DNA for the CDR3: TGTGCCAGCAGCGTAGTAGAGGGAGGGTCCAATGAGCAGTTCTTC. Translating gives CASSVVEGGSNEQFF.

The chain employs TRBV7-9 and TRBJ1-2; D not certain. Germline lookup yields CDR1 SEHNR and CDR2 FQNEAQ (reference sequence). The CDR3 covers 14 residues. V was cut by 5 bases and J by 1 base, with 11 bases left in between. CDR3 residues: CASSLDTLNYGYTF. CDR3 nucleotides: TGTGCCAGCAGCCTCGACACCCTTAACTATGGCTACACCTTC.

This clone has a single count. This sequence joins TRBV6-5 and TRBJ2-7; TRBD2 aligns across 11 bases. The CDR3 totals 15 residues. V was pared by 5 bases and J by 3 bases, with 6 bases of the junction left unmatched. Germline V gives CDR1 MNHEY, CDR2 SVGAGI. CDR3 region: CASSKSGLADYEQYF. Here the CDR3 DNA reads TGTGCCAGCAGTAAATCGGGACTAGCGGACTACGAGCAGTACTTC.

The J gene is TRBJ2-7, the V gene TRBV4-1; 13 bases fit TRBD2. Germline lookup yields CDR1 MGHRA and CDR2 YSYEKL. V trimming: 1 base; J trimming: 5 bases; junction bases outside the gene matches: 5. This CDR3 region has 16 residues. CDR3 DNA: TGCGCCAGCAGCCAAGCTTGGACTAGCGGGGGCCACGAGCAGTACTTC. Translating gives CASSQAWTSGGHEQYF.

This sequence joins TRBV5-4 and TRBJ2-6; perhaps TRBD2 as D (6 bases). Between the trimmed V and J ends, which lost 7 bases and 0 bases, there was a span of 14 bases. This CDR3 has 16 residues. Germline CDR1 SGHNT, CDR2 YYREEE (reference sequence). In DNA, the CDR3 is TGTGCCAGCCATAGCGGAGGAAGCTCTGGGGCCAACGTCCTGACTTTC. Encoded protein: CASHSGGSSGANVLTF.

J is TRBJ1-1 and V is TRBV5-1, with TRBD1 matching 7 bases. The J segment lost 3 bases and the V segment lost 0 bases, leaving 2 bases of the junction unmatched. Germline V gene lookup returns CDR1 SGHRS and CDR2 YFSETQ. CDR3 length: 14 residues. The CDR3 DNA sequence: TGCGCCAGCAGCTTGGACAGGGGAGACACTGAAGCTTTCTTT. It translates to CASSLDRGDTEAFF. Together with reference TRBV5-1 and TRBJ1-1, the CDR3 gives the full variable domain: KAGVTQTPRYLIKTRGQQVTLSCSPISGHRSVSWYQQTPGQGLQFLFEYFSETQRNKGNFPGRFSGRQFSNSRSEMNVSTLELGDSALYLCASSLDRGDTEAFFGQGTRLTVV.

CDR3 region: CATSRITPGLVPTQAYNEQFF. DNA of the CDR3: TGTGCCACCAGCAGGATTACTCCGGGACTAGTTCCCACTCAAGCATACAATGAGCAGTTCTTC. V usage is TRBV15 and J usage is TRBJ2-1; 8 nucleotides match TRBD2. The CDR3 sequence is 21 residues long. V lost 3 bases, J lost 4 bases, and 23 bases stayed unmatched. CDR1 is LNHNV and CDR2 is YYDKDF in the germline V gene (reference sequence). Full variable domain (missing parts from reference TRBV15 and TRBJ2-1): DAMVIQNPRYQVTQFGKPVTLSCSQTLNHNVMYWYQQKSSQAPKLLFHYYDKDFNNEADTPDNFQSRRPNTSFCFLDIRSPGLGDTAMYLCATSRITPGLVPTQAYNEQFFGPGTRLTVL.

The chain is built from TRBV15 and TRBJ2-2, with a possible D match to TRBD1 (6 bases). V shed 1 base and J shed 0 bases, with 18 bases lying between them. Germline CDR1 reads LNHNV; CDR2 reads YYDKDF (reference sequence). CDR3 size: 19 residues. CDR3 sequence (DNA): TGTGCCACCAGCAGAGGGGCTCTACCAGGGGCCTCGAACACCGGGGAGCTGTTTTTT. This encodes CATSRGALPGASNTGELFF.

This chain links TRBV28 with TRBJ1-1; D call uncertain. The CDR3 runs to 15 residues. V was shortened by 2 bases and J by 2 bases, with 12 bases between the two germline ends. Germline CDR1 reads MDHEN; CDR2 reads SYDVKM. The DNA of the CDR3 is TGTGCCAGCAGTTTAGCTCACGGCCTAAACACTGAAGCTTTCTTT. Its protein is CASSLAHGLNTEAFF.

The CDR3 DNA is TGTGCCAGCAGTCCGGCCGTTACAACCTACGAGCAGTACTTC. It is translated as CASSPAVTTYEQYF. The gene calls are TRBV27 and TRBJ2-7; D is unresolved. Germline loops: CDR1 MNHEY, CDR2 SMNVEV (reference sequence). This CDR3 region has 14 residues. The germline V and J ends were trimmed by 5 bases and 2 bases, with 13 bases remaining between them.

The gene calls are TRBV11-2 and TRBJ1-1; D gene uncertain. The CDR3 is made up of 14 amino acids. The germline gives CDR1 SGHAT, CDR2 FQNNGV. V lost 3 bases and J 1 base, leaving 9 bases between the germline ends. The CDR3 spells CASSFVAGNTEAFF. The CDR3 DNA reads as TGTGCCAGCAGCTTTGTCGCAGGGAACACTGAAGCTTTCTTT.

CDR3: CASSFYGTGGNEQYF. CDR3 nucleotide sequence: TGTGCCAGCAGCTTTTACGGGACAGGGGGTAACGAGCAGTACTTC. This chain connects TRBV7-2 to TRBJ2-7; 11 positions agree with TRBD1. This CDR3 has 15 residues. V was pared by 3 bases and J by 5 bases, with 6 bases of the junction left unmatched. Germline assignment: CDR1 SGHTA and CDR2 FQGNSA.

CDR3 in amino acids: CASSQARDSHHEQFF. For the CDR3, the DNA is TGCGCCAGCAGCCAAGCCCGGGACTCCCACCATGAGCAGTTCTTC. V is TRBV4-3 and J is TRBJ2-1; D is perhaps TRBD2 (6 bases). The V and J ends lost 1 base and 8 bases respectively, with 15 bases between them. The V gene's germline CDR1 is LGHNA and CDR2 YSLEER. The CDR3 has 15 residues.

This rearrangement joins TRBV10-3 to TRBJ2-3; 10 bases match TRBD1. The CDR3 is 14 amino acids. V dropped 5 bases and J dropped 7; count of bases not matched to a gene: 6. CDR1 ENHRY and CDR2 SYGVKD come from the germline V gene. The CDR3 DNA is TGTGCCATCAGTCCAGACAGGGGGCTATATACGCAGTATTTT. The encoded protein is CAISPDRGLYTQYF.

The rearrangement uses TRBV28 and TRBJ2-5; D could derive from TRBD1 or TRBD2 (7 bases each). Germline V gene data show CDR1 as MDHEN and CDR2 as SYDVKM. The CDR3 extends over 16 amino acids. Between the trimmed V and J ends, which lost 5 bases and 11 bases, there was a span of 27 bases. Here the CDR3 DNA reads TGTGCCAGCAGTCCAGGGGGTGCGGCGGGAGTAGGGGAGCAGTACTTC. Protein: CASSPGGAAGVGEQYF.

The chain links TRBV7-3 to TRBJ2-7; possible D gene TRBD1, 5 bases. The V gene lost 6 bases and the J gene lost 5 bases, with 14 bases spanning the gap. The CDR3 sequence is 13 residues long. Germline CDR1 and CDR2: SGHTA and FQGTGA. DNA of the CDR3: TGTGCCAGCAGTCGGAACCCCAGGGACGAGCAGTACTTC. Amino acid sequence: CASSRNPRDEQYF. Full variable domain (remainder filled in from reference TRBV7-3 and TRBJ2-7): GAGVSQTPSNKVTEKGKYVELRCDPISGHTALYWYRQSLGQGPEFLIYFQGTGAADDSGLPNDRFFAVRPEGSVSTLKIQRTERGDSAVYLCASSRNPRDEQYFGPGTRLTVT.

V and J are TRBV1 and TRBJ2-1; the tabulated D call, TRBD2, remains unverified against the DNA. TRBV1 is reported as a pseudogene. The CDR3 extends over 20 amino acids. CDR3 nucleotides: TGCACCAGCAGCCGCGCTCGACTAGCGGGAACGAACCCACCTCGAGATGAGCAGTTCTTC. It encodes CTSSRARLAGTNPPRDEQFF.

The V gene is TRBV18, the J gene TRBJ2-3; 11 bases line up with TRBD2. CDR1 is KGHSH and CDR2 is LQKENI in the germline V gene. The CDR3 runs 18 residues. J gave up 6 bases and V 3 bases, and 14 bases lay outside the gene matches. CDR3 residues: CASSPPGLAALVGDTQYF. CDR3 in DNA: TGTGCCAGCTCACCCCCGGGACTAGCGGCCCTGGTAGGGGATACGCAGTATTTT.

To note about this clone: Other DNA sequences in the same sample also yield this CDR3. The chain joins TRBV15 to TRBJ1-5; no reliable D call. CDR1 is LNHNV, CDR2 YYDKDF, per germline (reference sequence). This CDR3 is 14 amino acids long. V was trimmed by 3 bases and J by 3 bases, leaving 9 bases between them. CDR3 loop: CATSRRGSNQPQHF. The CDR3 DNA follows: TGTGCCACCAGCAGGAGAGGGTCCAATCAGCCCCAGCATTTT. Using reference TRBV15 and TRBJ1-5 for the parts outside the CDR3, the full variable domain is DAMVIQNPRYQVTQFGKPVTLSCSQTLNHNVMYWYQQKSSQAPKLLFHYYDKDFNNEADTPDNFQSRRPNTSFCFLDIRSPGLGDTAMYLCATSRRGSNQPQHFGDGTRLSIL.

The chain employs TRBV11-3 and TRBJ2-1; D remains unclear. The germline V gene has CDR1 SGHNT and CDR2 YENEEA. Trimming took 6 bases from V and 1 from J, leaving 13 bases between them. This CDR3 has 15 residues. This CDR3 is CASSVGGRSYNEQFF. The CDR3 coding sequence is TGTGCCAGCAGTGTAGGTGGACGGTCCTACAATGAGCAGTTCTTC.

The rearrangement uses TRBV5-1 and TRBJ2-3, with 8 bases identical to TRBD1. This CDR3 comprises 15 residues. Trimming removed 0 bases from V and 7 bases from J; junction bases left unmatched: 7. From germline, CDR1 is SGHRS and CDR2 YFSETQ. DNA of the CDR3: TGCGCCAGCAGCTTGGGGGACAGGACAATAAATACGCAGTATTTT. Encoded protein: CASSLGDRTINTQYF.

This clone has a single count. The CDR3 region is CASSLRSGGKGWEKLFF. CDR3 coding DNA: TGCGCCAGCAGCTTAAGAAGTGGGGGAAAAGGGTGGGAAAAACTGTTTTTT. V usage is TRBV5-1 and J usage is TRBJ1-4, with D possibly matching TRBD1 (5 bases). V lost 2 bases and J 8 bases, leaving 22 bases between the germline ends. The CDR3 is 17 residues long. Germline lookup yields CDR1 SGHRS and CDR2 YFSETQ.

This rearrangement joins TRBV10-3 to TRBJ2-4, with TRBD2 matching over 7 bases. CDR1 is ENHRY, CDR2 SYGVKD, per germline. J lost 4 bases, V lost 6 bases, and 3 bases had no gene match. The CDR3 length is 13 residues. The CDR3 sequence: CAIRGLEKNIQYF. In DNA, the CDR3 is TGTGCCATCAGAGGACTAGAAAAAAACATTCAGTACTTC.